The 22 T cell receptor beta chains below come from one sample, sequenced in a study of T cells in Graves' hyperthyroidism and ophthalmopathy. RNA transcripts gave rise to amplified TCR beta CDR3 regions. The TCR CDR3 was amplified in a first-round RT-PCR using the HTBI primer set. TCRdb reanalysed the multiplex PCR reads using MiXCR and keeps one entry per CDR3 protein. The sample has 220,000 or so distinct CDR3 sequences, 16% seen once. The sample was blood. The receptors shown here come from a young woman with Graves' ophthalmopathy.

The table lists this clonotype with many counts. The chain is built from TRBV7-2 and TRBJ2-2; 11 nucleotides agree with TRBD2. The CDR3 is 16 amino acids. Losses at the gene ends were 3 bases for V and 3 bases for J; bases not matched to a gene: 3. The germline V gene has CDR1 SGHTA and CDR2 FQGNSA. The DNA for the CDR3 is TGTGCCAGCAGCTTGGGACTAGCGGAATACACCGGGGAGCTGTTTTTT. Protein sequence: CASSLGLAEYTGELFF.

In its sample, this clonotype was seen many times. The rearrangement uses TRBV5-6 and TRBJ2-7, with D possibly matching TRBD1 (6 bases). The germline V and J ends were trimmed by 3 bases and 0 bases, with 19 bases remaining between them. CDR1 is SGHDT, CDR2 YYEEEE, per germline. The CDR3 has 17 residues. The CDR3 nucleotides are TGTGCCAGCAGCTCTCTGGGGGCGGGTCTAAGCTCCTACGAGCAGTACTTC. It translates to CASSSLGAGLSSYEQYF.

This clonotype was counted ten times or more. CDR3 sequence: CASSGQGTLNTIYF. CDR3 nucleotide sequence: TGTGCCAGCAGTGGACAGGGGACCTTAAACACCATATATTTT. The V gene is TRBV2, the J gene TRBJ1-3, with 8 bases identical to TRBD1. The germline V gene encodes CDR1 SNHLY and CDR2 FYNNEI. The V and J ends lost 4 bases and 6 bases, in that order; junction bases with no gene match: 5. CDR3 length equals 14 residues.

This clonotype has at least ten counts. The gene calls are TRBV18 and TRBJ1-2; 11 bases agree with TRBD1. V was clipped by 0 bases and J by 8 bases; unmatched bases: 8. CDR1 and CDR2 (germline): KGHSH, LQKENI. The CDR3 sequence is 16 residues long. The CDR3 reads CASSPPGQGALRGYTF. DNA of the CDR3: TGTGCCAGCTCACCACCCGGACAGGGGGCTCTGCGGGGCTACACCTTC. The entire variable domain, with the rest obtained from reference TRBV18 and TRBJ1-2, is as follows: NAGVMQNPRHLVRRRGQEARLRCSPMKGHSHVYWYRQLPEEGLKFMVYLQKENIIDESGMPKERFSAEFPKEGPSILRIQQVVRGDSAAYFCASSPPGQGALRGYTFGSGTRLTVV.

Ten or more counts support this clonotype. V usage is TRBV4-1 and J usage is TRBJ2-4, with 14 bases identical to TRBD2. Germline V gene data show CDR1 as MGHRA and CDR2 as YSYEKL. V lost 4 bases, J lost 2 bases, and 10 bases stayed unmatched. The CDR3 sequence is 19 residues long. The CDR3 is CASSPWTSGRTGTKNIQYF. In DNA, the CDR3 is TGCGCCAGCAGCCCCTGGACTAGCGGGAGGACTGGAACCAAAAACATTCAGTACTTC.

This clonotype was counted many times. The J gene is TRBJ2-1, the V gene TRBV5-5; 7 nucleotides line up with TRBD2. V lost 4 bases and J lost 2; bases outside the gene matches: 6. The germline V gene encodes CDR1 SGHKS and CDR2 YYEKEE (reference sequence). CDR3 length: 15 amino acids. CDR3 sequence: CASSPPAGAYNEQFF. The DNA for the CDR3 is TGTGCCAGCAGCCCTCCGGCGGGGGCCTACAATGAGCAGTTCTTC.

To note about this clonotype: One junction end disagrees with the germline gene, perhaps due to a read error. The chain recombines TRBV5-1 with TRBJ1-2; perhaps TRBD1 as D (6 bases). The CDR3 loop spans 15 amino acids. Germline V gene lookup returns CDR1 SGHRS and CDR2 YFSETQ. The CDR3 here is CASGLDSTLGYGYTF. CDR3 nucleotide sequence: TGCGCCAGCGGCTTGGACAGTACCCTAGGCTATGGCTACACCTTC. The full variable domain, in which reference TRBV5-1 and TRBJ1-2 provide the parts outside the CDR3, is KAGVTQTPRYLIKTRGQQVTLSCSPISGHRSVSWYQQTPGQGLQFLFEYFSETQRNKGNFPGRFSGRQFSNSRSEMNVSTLELGDSALYLCASGLDSTLGYGYTFGSGTRLTVV.

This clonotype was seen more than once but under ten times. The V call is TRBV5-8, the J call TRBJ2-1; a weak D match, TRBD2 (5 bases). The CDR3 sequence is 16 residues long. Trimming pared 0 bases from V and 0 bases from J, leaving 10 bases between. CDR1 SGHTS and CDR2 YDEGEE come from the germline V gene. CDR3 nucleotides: TGTGCCAGCAGCTTGGATTTGGCGGGCTCCTACAATGAGCAGTTCTTC. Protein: CASSLDLAGSYNEQFF.

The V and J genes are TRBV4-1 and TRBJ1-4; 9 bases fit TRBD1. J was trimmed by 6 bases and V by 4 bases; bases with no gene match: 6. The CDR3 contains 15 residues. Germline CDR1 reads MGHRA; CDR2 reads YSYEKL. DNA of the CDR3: TGCGCCAGCAGCCCGGGACAGGGAAGGCATGAAAAACTGTTTTTT. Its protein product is CASSPGQGRHEKLFF.

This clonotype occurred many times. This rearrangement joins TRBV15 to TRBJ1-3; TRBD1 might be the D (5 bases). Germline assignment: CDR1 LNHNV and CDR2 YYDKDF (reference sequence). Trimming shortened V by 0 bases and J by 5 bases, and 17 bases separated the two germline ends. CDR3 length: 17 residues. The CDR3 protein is CATSREASGGSRNTIYF. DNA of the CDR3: TGTGCCACCAGCAGAGAAGCATCGGGGGGAAGTAGAAACACCATATATTTT.

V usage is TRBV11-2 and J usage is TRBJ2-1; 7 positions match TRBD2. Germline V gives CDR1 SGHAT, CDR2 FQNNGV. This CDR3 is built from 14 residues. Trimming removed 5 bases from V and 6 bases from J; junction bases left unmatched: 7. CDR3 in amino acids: CASSPSGDRNEQFF. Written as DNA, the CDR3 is TGTGCCAGCAGCCCGAGCGGGGACCGCAATGAGCAGTTCTTC.

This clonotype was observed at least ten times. In DNA, the CDR3 is TGTGCCACCAGCAGAGATCTTTCAGGCACTGAAGCTTTCTTT. It codes for CATSRDLSGTEAFF. The chain recombines TRBV15 with TRBJ1-1; D unclear. V gave up 0 bases and J gave up 4 bases, with 9 bases separating them. The CDR3 has 14 amino acids. The germline CDR1 and CDR2 sequences are LNHNV and YYDKDF (reference sequence).

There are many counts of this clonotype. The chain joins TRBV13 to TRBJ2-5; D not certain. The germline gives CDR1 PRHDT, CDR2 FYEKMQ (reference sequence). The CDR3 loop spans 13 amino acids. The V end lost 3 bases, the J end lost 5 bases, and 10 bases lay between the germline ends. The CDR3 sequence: CASSLSNRETQYF. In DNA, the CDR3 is TGTGCCAGCAGCTTGAGTAACCGGGAGACCCAGTACTTC.

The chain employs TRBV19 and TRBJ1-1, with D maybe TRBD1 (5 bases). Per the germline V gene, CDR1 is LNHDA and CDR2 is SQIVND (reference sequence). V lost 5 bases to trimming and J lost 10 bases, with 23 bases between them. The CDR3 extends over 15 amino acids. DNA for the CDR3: TGTGCCAGTAGTCCCAGCGGGGACGGTGGGCTCGGAGCTTTCTTT. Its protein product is CASSPSGDGGLGAFF.

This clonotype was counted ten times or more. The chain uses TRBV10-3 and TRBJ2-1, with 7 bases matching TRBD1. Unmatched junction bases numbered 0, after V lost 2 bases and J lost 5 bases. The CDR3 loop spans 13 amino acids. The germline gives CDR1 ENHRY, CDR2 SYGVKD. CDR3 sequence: CAISEGQDNEQFF. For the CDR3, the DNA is TGTGCCATCAGTGAGGGACAGGACAATGAGCAGTTCTTC.

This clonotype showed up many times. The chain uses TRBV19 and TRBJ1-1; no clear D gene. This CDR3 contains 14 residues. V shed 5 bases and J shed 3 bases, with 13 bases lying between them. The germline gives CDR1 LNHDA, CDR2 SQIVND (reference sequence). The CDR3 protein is CASSPPGRDTEAFF. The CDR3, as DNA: TGTGCCAGTAGTCCGCCGGGGAGAGACACTGAAGCTTTCTTT.

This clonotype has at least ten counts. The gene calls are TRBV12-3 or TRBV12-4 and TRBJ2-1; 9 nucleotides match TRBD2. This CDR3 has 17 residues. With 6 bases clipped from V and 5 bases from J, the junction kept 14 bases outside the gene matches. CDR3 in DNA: TGTGCCAGCAGCCCCCGGGGGATAGCGGGGGCCAACAATGAGCAGTTCTTC. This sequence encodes CASSPRGIAGANNEQFF.

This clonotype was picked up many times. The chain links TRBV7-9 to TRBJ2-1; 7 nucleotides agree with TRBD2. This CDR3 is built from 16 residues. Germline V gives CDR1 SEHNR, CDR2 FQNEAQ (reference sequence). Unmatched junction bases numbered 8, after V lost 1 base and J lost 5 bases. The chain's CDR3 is CASSLEPERGDNEQFF. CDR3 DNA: TGTGCCAGCAGCTTAGAACCGGAGCGGGGAGACAATGAGCAGTTCTTC.

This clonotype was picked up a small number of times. CDR3 nucleotide sequence: TGTGCCAGTAATAAACAGGGGGGTGGCAATCAGCCCCAGCATTTT. As protein: CASNKQGGGNQPQHF. The chain combines TRBV19 with TRBJ1-5, with 8 bases that match TRBD1. CDR1 is LNHDA and CDR2 is SQIVND in the germline V gene (reference sequence). The V segment lost 7 bases and the J segment 2 bases; nucleotides outside the gene matches: 7. This CDR3 is 15 amino acids long. Variable domain in full (rest from reference TRBV19 and TRBJ1-5): DGGITQSPKYLFRKEGQNVTLSCEQNLNHDAMYWYRQDPGQGLRLIYYSQIVNDFQKGDIAEGYSVSREKKESFPLTVTSAQKNPTAFYLCASNKQGGGNQPQHFGDGTRLSIL.

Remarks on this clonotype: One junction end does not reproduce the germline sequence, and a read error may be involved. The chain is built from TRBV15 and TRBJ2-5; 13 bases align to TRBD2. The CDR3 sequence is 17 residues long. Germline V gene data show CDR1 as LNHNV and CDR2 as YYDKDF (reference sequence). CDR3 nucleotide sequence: TGTGCCAGCAGCTTTACATCTGGACTAGCGGGAGTAGAGACCCAGTACTTC. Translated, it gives CASSFTSGLAGVETQYF.

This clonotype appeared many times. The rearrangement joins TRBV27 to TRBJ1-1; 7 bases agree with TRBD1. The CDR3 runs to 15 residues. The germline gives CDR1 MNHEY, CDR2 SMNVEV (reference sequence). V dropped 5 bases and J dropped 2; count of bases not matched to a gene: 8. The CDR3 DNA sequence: TGTGCCAGCAGTCGCGTTACAGGGGTCAACACTGAAGCTTTCTTT. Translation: CASSRVTGVNTEAFF.

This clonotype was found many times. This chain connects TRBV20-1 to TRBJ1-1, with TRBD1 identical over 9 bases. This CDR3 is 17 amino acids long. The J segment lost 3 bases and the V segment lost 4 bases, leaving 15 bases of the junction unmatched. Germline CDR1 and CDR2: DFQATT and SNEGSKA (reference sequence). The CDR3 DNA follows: TGCAGTGCTAATCCTAAACAGGGGGCTAAATGGGACACTGAAGCTTTCTTT. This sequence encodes CSANPKQGAKWDTEAFF.